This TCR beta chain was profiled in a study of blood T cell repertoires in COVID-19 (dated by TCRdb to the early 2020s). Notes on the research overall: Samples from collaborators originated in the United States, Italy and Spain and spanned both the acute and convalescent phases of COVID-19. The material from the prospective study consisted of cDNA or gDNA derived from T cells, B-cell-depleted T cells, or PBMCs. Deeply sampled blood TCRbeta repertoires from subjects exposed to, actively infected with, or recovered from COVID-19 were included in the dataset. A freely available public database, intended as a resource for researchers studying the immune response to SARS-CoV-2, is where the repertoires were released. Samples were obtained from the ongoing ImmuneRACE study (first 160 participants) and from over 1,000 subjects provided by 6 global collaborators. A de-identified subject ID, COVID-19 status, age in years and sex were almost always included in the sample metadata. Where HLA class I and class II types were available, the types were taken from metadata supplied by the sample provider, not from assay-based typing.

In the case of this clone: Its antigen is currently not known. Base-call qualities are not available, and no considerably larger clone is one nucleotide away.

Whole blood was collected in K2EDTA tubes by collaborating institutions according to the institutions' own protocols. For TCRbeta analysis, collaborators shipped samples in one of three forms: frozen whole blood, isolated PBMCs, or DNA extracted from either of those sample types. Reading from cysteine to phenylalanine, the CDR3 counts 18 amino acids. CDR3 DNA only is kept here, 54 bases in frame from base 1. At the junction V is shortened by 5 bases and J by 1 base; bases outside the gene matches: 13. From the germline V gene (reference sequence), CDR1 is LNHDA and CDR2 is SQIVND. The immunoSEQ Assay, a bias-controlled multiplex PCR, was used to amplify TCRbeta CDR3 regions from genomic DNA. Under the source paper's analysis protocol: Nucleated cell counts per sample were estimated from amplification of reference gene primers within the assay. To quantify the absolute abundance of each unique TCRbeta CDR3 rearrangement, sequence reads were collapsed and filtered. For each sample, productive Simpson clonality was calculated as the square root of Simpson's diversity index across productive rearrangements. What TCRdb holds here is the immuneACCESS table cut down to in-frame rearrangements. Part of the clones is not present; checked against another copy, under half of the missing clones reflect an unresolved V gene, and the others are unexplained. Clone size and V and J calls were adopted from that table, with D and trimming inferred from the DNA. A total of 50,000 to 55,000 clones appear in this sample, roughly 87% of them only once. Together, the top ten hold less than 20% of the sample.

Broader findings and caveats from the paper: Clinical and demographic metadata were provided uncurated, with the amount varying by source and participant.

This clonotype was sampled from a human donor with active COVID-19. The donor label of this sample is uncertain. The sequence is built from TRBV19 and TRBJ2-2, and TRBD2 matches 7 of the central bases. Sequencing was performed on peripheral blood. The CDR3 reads CASSVRPGGGRNTGELFF. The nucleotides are TGTGCCAGTAGTGTTCGACCCGGCGGGGGAAGGAACACCGGGGAGCTGTTTTTT.